The 10 T cell receptor beta chains reported below all come from one sample, sequenced in a study of PD-1 blockade in classical Hodgkin lymphoma (dated by TCRdb to the early 2020s). Sample time point, as interpreted from the label and publication: cycle 4 day 1 (C4D1), after 6 weeks of nivolumab. Every trial patient had relapsed following autologous stem cell transplantation, and prior brentuximab vedotin exposure was what differed among cohorts A, B and C. Library creation used the immunoSEQ multiplex PCR assay. Here the immuneACCESS table is served through TCRdb, limited to in-frame sequences with V and J called. Missing clones are a known gap in these copies; in checked studies unresolved V genes cover under half, and the rest lacks a known reason. This sample lists more than 40,000 clones; about two thirds were detected once. Of the sample, about 2.7% is held by the ten largest clones. Sequenced material: peripheral blood mononuclear cells (PBMCs), taken before the fourth cycle of nivolumab. These receptor sequences come from a human donor with classical Hodgkin lymphoma.

The chain joins TRBV13 to TRBJ2-2, with TRBD1 identical over 8 bases. The V gene's germline CDR1 is PRHDT and CDR2 FYEKMQ (reference sequence). Germline trimming cut 2 bases from V and 1 base from J; bases unmatched to any gene: 6. The CDR3 consists of 17 residues. CDR3: CASSLTSTGVNTGELFF. In DNA form, the CDR3 reads TGTGCCAGCAGCTTAACCTCGACAGGGGTGAACACCGGGGAGCTGTTTTTT.

The chain is built from TRBV11-2 and TRBJ2-1; the match to TRBD2 covers 13 bases. Per the germline V gene, CDR1 is SGHAT and CDR2 is FQNNGV. V was clipped by 5 bases and J by 7 bases; unmatched bases: 2. CDR3 length: 14 amino acids. The CDR3 DNA sequence: TGTGCCAGCAGCCGGACTAGCGGGGGTAATGAGCAGTTCTTC. This encodes CASSRTSGGNEQFF. Full variable domain (missing parts from reference TRBV11-2 and TRBJ2-1): EAGVAQSPRYKIIEKRQSVAFWCNPISGHATLYWYQQILGQGPKLLIQFQNNGVVDDSQLPKDRFSAERLKGVDSTLKIQPAKLEDSAVYLCASSRTSGGNEQFFGPGTRLTVL.

The chain employs TRBV10-3 and TRBJ2-1; D gene unclear. Germline CDR1 and CDR2: ENHRY and SYGVKD. The V and J ends lost 6 bases and 2 bases respectively, with 8 bases between them. The CDR3 loop spans 13 amino acids. CDR3: CAIRDDTYNEQFF. DNA of the CDR3: TGTGCCATCAGGGACGATACCTACAATGAGCAGTTCTTC.

The V gene is TRBV7-9, the J gene TRBJ2-1, with 7 bases matching TRBD2. This CDR3 is built from 14 residues. V gave up 1 base and J gave up 8 bases; unmatched junction bases: 5. CDR1 and CDR2 (germline): SEHNR, FQNEAQ (reference sequence). The CDR3 DNA follows: TGTGCCAGCAGCTTAGTCGGGGAGGGCGATGAGCAGTTCTTC. Translation gives CASSLVGEGDEQFF.

This chain uses TRBV27 with TRBJ2-7; D may match TRBD1 or TRBD2 (6 bases each). The CDR3 has 14 amino acids. Germline CDR1 and CDR2: MNHEY and SMNVEV (reference sequence). The V gene lost 6 bases and the J gene lost 3 bases, with 15 bases spanning the gap. CDR3 in DNA: TGTGCCAGCAGAAGAGGGGGGCAGAACTACGAGCAGTACTTC. Translated, it gives CASRRGGQNYEQYF.

V and J are TRBV7-8 and TRBJ1-2, with D unclear. This CDR3 spans 16 amino acids. The germline V and J ends were trimmed by 0 bases and 8 bases, with 19 bases remaining between them. The germline CDR1 and CDR2 sequences are SGHVS and FQNEAQ. CDR3 in DNA: TGTGCCAGCAGCTTAGCCCTCGACCCAGGTTTCGAAGGCTACACCTTC. Residues: CASSLALDPGFEGYTF. The complete variable domain, with remaining parts taken from reference TRBV7-8 and TRBJ1-2, reads GAGVSQSPRYKVAKRGQDVALRCDPISGHVSLFWYQQALGQGPEFLTYFQNEAQLDKSGLPSDRFFAERPEGSVSTLKIQRTQQEDSAVYLCASSLALDPGFEGYTFGSGTRLTVV.

The table lists this clone with a count of one. The rearrangement links TRBV7-6 to TRBJ1-2; 7 bases are a match to TRBD1. The CDR3 is 15 residues long. The J segment lost 7 bases and the V segment lost 5 bases, leaving 13 bases of the junction unmatched. Germline V gene sequence: CDR1 SGHVS, CDR2 FNYEAQ. CDR3: CASSPSSTGLGGYTF. CDR3 coding DNA: TGTGCCAGCAGCCCATCTTCGACAGGGTTGGGTGGCTACACCTTC.

This clone has a handful of counts. The rearrangement joins TRBV7-2 to TRBJ1-2, with D unresolved. Trimming cost V 3 bases and J 7 bases, with 9 bases left between them. The CDR3 is made up of 12 amino acids. Per germline, CDR1 SGHTA and CDR2 FQGNSA. For the CDR3, the DNA is TGTGCCAGCAGCTTTGTTGGCGGTGGCTACACCTTC. Its translation is CASSFVGGGYTF.

The genes are TRBV5-4 and TRBJ2-3; D perhaps matches TRBD2 (5 bases). V was clipped by 0 bases and J by 0 bases, with 11 bases between them. The CDR3 length is 16 residues. Germline V gene lookup returns CDR1 SGHNT and CDR2 YYREEE (reference sequence). DNA of the CDR3: TGTGCCAGCAGCTTGGAAGGCCGGGGAAGCACAGATACGCAGTATTTT. This sequence encodes CASSLEGRGSTDTQYF.

This sequence joins TRBV4-3 and TRBJ1-4, with TRBD1 matching 7 bases. Germline-derived CDR1 and CDR2 are LGHNA and YSLEER. This CDR3 has 16 amino acids. The V segment lost 5 bases and the J segment 3 bases; nucleotides outside the gene matches: 9. CDR3: CASSFQQGTANEKLFF. DNA for the CDR3: TGCGCCAGCAGCTTTCAACAGGGGACAGCTAATGAAAAACTGTTTTTT.